Below, 11 T cell receptor beta chains from the same sample are listed, as sequenced in a study of shared clonotypes between healthy human individuals. Repertoires were generated with immunoSEQ multiplex PCR, while TCRdb's copy carries only in-frame clones and drops some. The sample consists of approximately 500,000 clones, approximately 82% of them appearing once. The specimen was PBMCs. The origin of the receptors is a woman between 40 and 55 years old in good health. Some clones in this sample may be carry-over from other donors' samples.

CDR3 protein: CASSEGPRGLEKPQYF. The CDR3 DNA follows: TGTGCCAGCAGTGAGGGCCCTCGGGGACTGGAAAAGCCCCAGTACTTC. The rearrangement joins TRBV6-1 to TRBJ2-5; D is possibly TRBD2 (6 bases). V shed 3 bases and J shed 9 bases, with 23 bases lying between them. Germline CDR1 is MNHNS and CDR2 is SASEGT. The CDR3 is made up of 16 amino acids.

V gene TRBV28 combines with J gene TRBJ1-3; 8 bases match TRBD1. V was pared by 5 bases and J by 2 bases, with 14 bases of the junction left unmatched. CDR1 and CDR2 (germline): MDHEN, SYDVKM. The CDR3 is 18 amino acids. DNA for the CDR3: TGTGCCAGCAGTGGGGACAGGTTGGACCTCGGGCCTGGAAACACCATATATTTT. Protein sequence: CASSGDRLDLGPGNTIYF.

J is TRBJ2-1 and V is TRBV4-1; 9 bases align to TRBD2. This CDR3 spans 14 amino acids. Trimming at V came to 0 bases and at J to 8 bases, leaving 2 bases not matched to a gene. Germline CDR1 reads MGHRA; CDR2 reads YSYEKL. Here the CDR3 reads CASSQEQRGDEQFF. As DNA, the CDR3 is TGCGCCAGCAGCCAAGAACAGCGGGGGGATGAGCAGTTCTTC.

CDR3 in DNA: TGTGCCAGCAGCGAGACAGGTTCTGGAAACACCATATATTTT. It specifies CASSETGSGNTIYF. The genes are TRBV6-1 and TRBJ1-3; perhaps TRBD1 as D (6 bases). Trimming removed 6 bases at V and 1 base at J, with 10 bases between. The germline gives CDR1 MNHNS, CDR2 SASEGT. This CDR3 spans 14 amino acids.

This clone was seen once. This sequence joins TRBV5-1 and TRBJ1-2, with a weak D call TRBD1 (5 bases). The germline V gene encodes CDR1 SGHRS and CDR2 YFSETQ. The CDR3 is made up of 14 amino acids. V lost 4 bases, J lost 3 bases, and 13 bases lay in between. The CDR3 protein is CASSLDSLDYGYTF. The CDR3 DNA is TGCGCCAGCAGCCTAGACAGCTTGGACTATGGCTACACCTTC.

This clone occurred a few times. Other DNA sequences in the same sample also yield this CDR3. The genes are TRBV18 and TRBJ2-5; 7 nucleotides match TRBD1. CDR1 and CDR2 (germline): KGHSH, LQKENI. The junction had 0 bases not matched to a gene; V was cut back by 2 bases and J by 3 bases. This CDR3 region has 13 residues. The CDR3 DNA reads as TGTGCCAGCTCACCAGGGACAGAAGAGACCCAGTACTTC. Encoded protein: CASSPGTEETQYF.

On this clone: A far larger clone is a single base away, which makes a read error likely. Other DNA sequences within the sample encode an identical CDR3. The rearrangement links TRBV28 to TRBJ2-1; perhaps TRBD2 as D (6 bases). The CDR3 has 17 amino acids. Germline values: CDR1 MDHEN, CDR2 SYDVKM. V dropped 3 bases and J dropped 0 bases, with 15 bases sitting between them. The CDR3 here is CASSLPPGGSSYNEQFF. The CDR3 bases are TGTGCCAGCAGTTTGCCCCCCGGGGGAAGCTCCTACAATGAGCAGTTCTTC.

The genes are TRBV9 and TRBJ1-1; 9 bases are shared with TRBD1. Losses at the gene ends were 4 bases for V and 4 bases for J; bases not matched to a gene: 5. The CDR3 totals 14 residues. CDR1 is SGDLS, CDR2 YYNGEE, per germline. The CDR3 region is CASSLEDRGTEAFF. Here the CDR3 DNA reads TGTGCCAGCAGCTTAGAGGACAGGGGCACTGAAGCTTTCTTT.

The chain carries TRBV18 and TRBJ1-1; D is unclear. This CDR3 is 13 amino acids long. From germline, CDR1 is KGHSH and CDR2 LQKENI. Trimming pared 5 bases from V and 3 bases from J, leaving 10 bases between. The CDR3: CASSYYRDTEAFF. CDR3 DNA: TGTGCCAGCTCATACTACCGGGACACTGAAGCTTTCTTT.

This rearrangement joins TRBV6-1 to TRBJ2-2, with 12 bases lining up with TRBD2. V gave up 8 bases and J gave up 2 bases; unmatched junction bases: 3. The CDR3 length is 15 residues. The germline CDR1 and CDR2 sequences are MNHNS and SASEGT. The CDR3 here is CASGGLAGNTGELFF. In DNA, the CDR3 is TGTGCCAGCGGGGGACTAGCGGGTAACACCGGGGAGCTGTTTTTT.

J is TRBJ2-1 and V is TRBV6-5; no reliable D call. Trimming shortened V by 3 bases and J by 9 bases, and 15 bases separated the two germline ends. Per germline, CDR1 MNHEY and CDR2 SVGAGI. The CDR3 consists of 14 residues. In DNA form, the CDR3 reads TGTGCCAGCAGTTATATTGAGTCTTCGTCTGAGCAGTTCTTC. Its translation: CASSYIESSSEQFF.